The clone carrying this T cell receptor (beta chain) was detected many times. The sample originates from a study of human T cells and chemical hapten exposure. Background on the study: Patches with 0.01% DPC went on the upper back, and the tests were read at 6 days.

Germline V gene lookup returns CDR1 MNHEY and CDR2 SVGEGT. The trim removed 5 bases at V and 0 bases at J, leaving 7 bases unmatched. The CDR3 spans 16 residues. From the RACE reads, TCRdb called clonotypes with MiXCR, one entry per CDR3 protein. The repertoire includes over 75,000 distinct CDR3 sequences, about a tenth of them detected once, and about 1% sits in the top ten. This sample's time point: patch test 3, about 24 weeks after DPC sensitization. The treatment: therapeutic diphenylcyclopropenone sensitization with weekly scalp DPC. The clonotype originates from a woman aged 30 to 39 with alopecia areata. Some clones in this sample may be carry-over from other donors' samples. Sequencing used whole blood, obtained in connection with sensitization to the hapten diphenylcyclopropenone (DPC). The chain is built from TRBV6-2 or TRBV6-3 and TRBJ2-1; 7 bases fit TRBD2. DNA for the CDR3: TGTGCCAGCAGTGGCGGGACTATCAGCTCCTACAATGAGCAGTTCTTC. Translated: CASSGGTISSYNEQFF.